The 5 T cell receptor beta chains below come from one sample, sequenced in a study of T-cell reconstitution after alpha-beta-depleted transplantation in children. As it was prepared, the TCRbeta library received unique molecular identifiers. One entry per CDR3 protein, called by TCRdb with MiXCR from the PCR reads. The sample lists 400,000 to 450,000 distinct CDR3 sequences, 43% occurring once. Sequenced material: PBMCs, taken before TCRalphabeta/CD19-depleted stem cell transplant. These receptor sequences come from a girl aged 2 to 10 with aplastic anemia, due to receive a stem cell transplant.

The gene calls are TRBV20-1 and TRBJ2-3; 8 nucleotides line up with TRBD2. From germline, CDR1 is DFQATT and CDR2 SNEGSKA (reference sequence). There are 13 residues in the CDR3. The V gene end was trimmed by 5 bases and the J gene end by 2 bases; junction bases not matched to a gene: 3. The CDR3 region is CSALLAVTDTQYF. As DNA, the CDR3 is TGCAGTGCTTTACTAGCGGTCACAGATACGCAGTATTTT.

This clonotype came up a few times. The chain combines TRBV28 with TRBJ2-3, with TRBD2 matching over 7 bases. V lost 3 bases and J lost 6; bases outside the gene matches: 6. The CDR3 loop spans 14 amino acids. From germline, CDR1 is MDHEN and CDR2 SYDVKM. The CDR3 sequence: CASSFQSGIDTQYF. The CDR3 region has the DNA TGTGCCAGCAGTTTCCAAAGCGGGATCGATACGCAGTATTTT.

This clonotype has at least ten counts. The V and J genes are TRBV21-1 and TRBJ2-4; the tabulated D call, TRBD1, remains unverified against the DNA. TRBV21-1 constitutes a pseudogene. This CDR3 contains 12 residues. CDR3 in DNA: TGTGCCAGCAGCACCCCCTCCAGGGGGCGGCACTTC. Protein: CASSTPSRGRHF.

This chain connects TRBV11-2 to TRBJ2-7, with D tentatively TRBD1 or TRBD2 (5 bases each). Germline assignment: CDR1 SGHAT and CDR2 FQNNGV. The germline V and J ends were trimmed by 1 base and 1 base, with 20 bases remaining between them. There are 18 residues in the CDR3. The CDR3: CASSLGSTRGKSSYEQYF. CDR3 bases: TGTGCCAGCAGCTTAGGGTCCACGAGGGGCAAGTCATCCTACGAGCAGTACTTC. The entire variable domain, with the rest obtained from reference TRBV11-2 and TRBJ2-7, is as follows: EAGVAQSPRYKIIEKRQSVAFWCNPISGHATLYWYQQILGQGPKLLIQFQNNGVVDDSQLPKDRFSAERLKGVDSTLKIQPAKLEDSAVYLCASSLGSTRGKSSYEQYFGPGTRLTVT.

This clonotype has at least ten counts. V gene TRBV27 combines with J gene TRBJ2-1, with 8 bases lining up with TRBD2. This CDR3 region has 14 residues. Germline CDR1 reads MNHEY; CDR2 reads SMNVEV (reference sequence). Trimming took 10 bases from V and 2 from J; bases not matched to a gene: 7. The CDR3 nucleotides read TGTGCCACCCGCCTAGCGGGTCCCTACAATGAGCAGTTCTTC. It is translated as CATRLAGPYNEQFF.